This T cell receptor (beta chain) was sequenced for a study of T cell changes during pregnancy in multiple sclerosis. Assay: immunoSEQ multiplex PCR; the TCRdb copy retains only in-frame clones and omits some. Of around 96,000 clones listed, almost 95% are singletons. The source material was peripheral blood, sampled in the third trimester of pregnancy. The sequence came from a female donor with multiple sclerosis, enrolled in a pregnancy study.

The CDR3 DNA reads TGCGCCAGCAGCATACAGGGTGCTTTAAACGAGCAGTACTTC. It specifies CASSIQGALNEQYF. This chain connects TRBV5-1 to TRBJ2-7; a weak D match, TRBD1 (6 bases). V was clipped by 4 bases and J by 5 bases, with 16 bases between them. Germline CDR1 and CDR2: SGHRS and YFSETQ. The length of the CDR3 is 14 residues.